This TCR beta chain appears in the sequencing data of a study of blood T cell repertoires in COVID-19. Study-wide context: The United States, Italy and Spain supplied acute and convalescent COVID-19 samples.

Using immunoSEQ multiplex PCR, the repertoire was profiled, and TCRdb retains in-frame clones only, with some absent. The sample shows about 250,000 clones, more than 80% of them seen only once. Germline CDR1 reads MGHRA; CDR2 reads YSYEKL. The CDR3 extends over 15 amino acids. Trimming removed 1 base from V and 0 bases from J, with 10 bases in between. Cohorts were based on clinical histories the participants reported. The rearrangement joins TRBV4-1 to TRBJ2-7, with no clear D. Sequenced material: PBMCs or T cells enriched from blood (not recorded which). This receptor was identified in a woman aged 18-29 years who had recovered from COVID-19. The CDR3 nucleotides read TGCGCCAGCAGCCAAGCCCCCACGAGCTCCTACGAGCAGTACTTC. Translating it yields CASSQAPTSSYEQYF.